The clone carrying this T cell receptor (beta chain) was detected only a few times. Its matching antigen is unknown. Approximately 10 ml of fresh peripheral blood supplied the PBMCs. Amplification yielded TCR beta CDR3 regions, with RNA transcripts as the source. The HTBI primer set was used in a first-round RT-PCR of the TCR CDR3. From the multiplex PCR reads, TCRdb called clonotypes with MiXCR, one entry per CDR3 protein. The table shows approximately 590,000 distinct CDR3 sequences, with more than 15% occurring only once. The sample belongs to a study of T cells in Graves' hyperthyroidism and ophthalmopathy. The germline V and J ends were trimmed by 7 bases and 0 bases, with 13 bases remaining between them. The CDR3 consists of 15 residues. The germline gives CDR1 LNHDA, CDR2 SQIVND (reference sequence). Whole-study results and caveats: Blood also showed most of the thyroid clonotypes that were expanded above 0.001. The model anticipated ophthalmopathy a median around 6 months pre-onset. Patients with ophthalmopathy were separated from those with stable hyperthyroidism by a 13 V-J model.

The genes are TRBV19 and TRBJ2-4, with D possibly TRBD2 on 5 matching bases. The source material was blood. The TCR originated in a woman in her thirties with Graves' hyperthyroidism. CDR3 amino acids: CASTSGVLAKNIQYF. The CDR3 DNA reads as TGTGCCAGTACGAGCGGAGTTCTAGCCAAAAACATTCAGTACTTC.